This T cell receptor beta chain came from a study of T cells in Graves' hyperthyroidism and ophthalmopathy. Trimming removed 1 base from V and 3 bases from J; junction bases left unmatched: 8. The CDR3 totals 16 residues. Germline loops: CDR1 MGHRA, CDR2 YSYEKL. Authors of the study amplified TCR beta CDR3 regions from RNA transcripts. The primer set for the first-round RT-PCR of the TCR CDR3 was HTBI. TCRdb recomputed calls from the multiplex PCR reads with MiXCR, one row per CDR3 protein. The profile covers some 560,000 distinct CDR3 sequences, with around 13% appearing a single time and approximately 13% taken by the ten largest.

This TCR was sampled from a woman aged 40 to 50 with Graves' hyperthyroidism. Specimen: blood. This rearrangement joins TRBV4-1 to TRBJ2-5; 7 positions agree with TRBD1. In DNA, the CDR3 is TGCGCCAGCAGCCAAGGTCTCGCCAGGGGGAAAGAGACCCAGTACTTC. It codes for CASSQGLARGKETQYF.